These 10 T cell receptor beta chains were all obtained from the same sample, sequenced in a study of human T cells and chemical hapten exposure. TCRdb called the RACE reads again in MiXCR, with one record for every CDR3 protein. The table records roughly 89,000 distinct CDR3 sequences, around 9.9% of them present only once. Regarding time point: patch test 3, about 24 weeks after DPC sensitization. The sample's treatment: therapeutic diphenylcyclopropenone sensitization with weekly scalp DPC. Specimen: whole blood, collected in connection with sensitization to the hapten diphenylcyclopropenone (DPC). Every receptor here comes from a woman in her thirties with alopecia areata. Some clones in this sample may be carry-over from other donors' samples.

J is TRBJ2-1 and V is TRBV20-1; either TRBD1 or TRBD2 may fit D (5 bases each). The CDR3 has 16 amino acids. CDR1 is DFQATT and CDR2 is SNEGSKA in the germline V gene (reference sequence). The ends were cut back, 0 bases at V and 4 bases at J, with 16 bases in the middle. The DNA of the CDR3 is TGCAGTGCTAGAGATCCCCGTAGAGGGGAGTACAATGAGCAGTTCTTC. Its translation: CSARDPRRGEYNEQFF.

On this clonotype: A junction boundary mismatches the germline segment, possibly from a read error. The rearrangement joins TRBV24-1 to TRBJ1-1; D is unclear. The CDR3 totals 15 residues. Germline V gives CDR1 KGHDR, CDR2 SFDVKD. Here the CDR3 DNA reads TGTGCCACCAGCGGAATTTTAAACGGCTTAGAGAGAGGTTCGTTT. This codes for CATSGILNGLERGSF.

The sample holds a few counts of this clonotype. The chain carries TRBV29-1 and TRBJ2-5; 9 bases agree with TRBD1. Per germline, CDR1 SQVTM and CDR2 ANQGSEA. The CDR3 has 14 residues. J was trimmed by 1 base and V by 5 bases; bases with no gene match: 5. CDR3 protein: CSVSRQGGQETQYF. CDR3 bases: TGCAGCGTTTCCCGACAGGGGGGCCAAGAGACCCAGTACTTC.

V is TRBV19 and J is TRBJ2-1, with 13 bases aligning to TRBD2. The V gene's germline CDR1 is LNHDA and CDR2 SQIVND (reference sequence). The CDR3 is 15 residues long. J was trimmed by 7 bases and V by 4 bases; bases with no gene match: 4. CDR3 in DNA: TGTGCCAGTAGTACGACTAGCGGGGGGACGAATGAGCAGTTCTTC. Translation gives CASSTTSGGTNEQFF. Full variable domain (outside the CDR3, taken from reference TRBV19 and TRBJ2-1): DGGITQSPKYLFRKEGQNVTLSCEQNLNHDAMYWYRQDPGQGLRLIYYSQIVNDFQKGDIAEGYSVSREKKESFPLTVTSAQKNPTAFYLCASSTTSGGTNEQFFGPGTRLTVL.

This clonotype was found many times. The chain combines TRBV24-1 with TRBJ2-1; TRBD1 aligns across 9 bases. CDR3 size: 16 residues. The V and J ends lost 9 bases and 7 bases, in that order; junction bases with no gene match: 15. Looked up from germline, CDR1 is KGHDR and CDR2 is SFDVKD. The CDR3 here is CATSPSFGTGSNEQFF. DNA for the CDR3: TGTGCCACCTCTCCTAGCTTCGGGACAGGGTCGAATGAGCAGTTCTTC.

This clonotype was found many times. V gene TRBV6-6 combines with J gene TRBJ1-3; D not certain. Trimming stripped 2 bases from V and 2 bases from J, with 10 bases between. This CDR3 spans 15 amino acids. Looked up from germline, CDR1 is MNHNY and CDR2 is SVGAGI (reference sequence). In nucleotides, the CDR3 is TGTGCCAGCAGTTACCGGCAATACACTGGAAACACCATATATTTT. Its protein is CASSYRQYTGNTIYF.

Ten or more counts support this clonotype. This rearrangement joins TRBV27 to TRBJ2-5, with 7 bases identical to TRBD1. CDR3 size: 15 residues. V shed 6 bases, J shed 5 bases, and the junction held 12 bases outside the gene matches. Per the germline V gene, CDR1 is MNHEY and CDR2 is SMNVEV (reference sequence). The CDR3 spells CASSPRTGDVETQYF. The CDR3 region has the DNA TGTGCCAGCAGCCCACGCACAGGGGATGTGGAGACCCAGTACTTC.

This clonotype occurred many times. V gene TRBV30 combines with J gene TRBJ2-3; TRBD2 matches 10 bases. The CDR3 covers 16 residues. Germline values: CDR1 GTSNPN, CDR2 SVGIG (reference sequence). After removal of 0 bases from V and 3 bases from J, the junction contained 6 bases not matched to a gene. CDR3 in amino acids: CAWSVLAGMGTDTQYF. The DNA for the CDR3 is TGTGCCTGGAGTGTACTAGCGGGGATGGGGACAGATACGCAGTATTTT.

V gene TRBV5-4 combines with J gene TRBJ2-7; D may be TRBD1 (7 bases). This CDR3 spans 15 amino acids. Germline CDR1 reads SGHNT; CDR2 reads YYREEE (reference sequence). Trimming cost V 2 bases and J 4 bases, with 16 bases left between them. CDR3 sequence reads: CASSFRQGGGYEQYV. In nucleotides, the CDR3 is TGTGCCAGCAGCTTTAGGCAGGGGGGCGGATACGAGCAGTACGTC.

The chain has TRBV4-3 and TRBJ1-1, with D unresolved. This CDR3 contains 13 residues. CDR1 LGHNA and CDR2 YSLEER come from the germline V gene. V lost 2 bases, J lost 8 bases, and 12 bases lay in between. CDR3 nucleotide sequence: TGCGCCAGCAGCCAACAATTCGGCGGGGAAGCTTTCTTT. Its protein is CASSQQFGGEAFF.